Presented here are 21 T cell receptor beta chains from one specimen sequenced in a study of shared clonotypes between healthy human individuals. This table comes from immunoSEQ multiplex PCR, and its TCRdb copy is limited to in-frame clones, with some not included. The sample has more than 400,000 clones, over 70% seen once; the top ten hold roughly an eighth. Sequencing was carried out using PBMCs. These receptors all stem from a woman aged 40 to 50 in good health. Some clones in this sample may be carry-over from other donors' samples.

V is TRBV29-1 and J is TRBJ1-2; possible D gene TRBD1, 5 bases. The ends were cut back, 0 bases at V and 8 bases at J, with 16 bases in the middle. Germline CDR1 reads SQVTM; CDR2 reads ANQGSEA. This CDR3 spans 14 amino acids. The CDR3 DNA reads TGCAGCGTTGAAGATCAGCGGGGGATTGGAGGCTACACCTTC. The encoded protein is CSVEDQRGIGGYTF. The whole variable domain, remainder taken from reference TRBV29-1 and TRBJ1-2, is SAVISQKPSRDICQRGTSLTIQCQVDSQVTMMFWYRQQPGQSLTLIATANQGSEATYESGFVIDKFPISRPNLTFSTLTVSNMSPEDSSIYLCSVEDQRGIGGYTFGSGTRLTVV.

CDR3: CASSTGWTGGPISEQYF. The CDR3 DNA reads TGTGCCAGCAGTACCGGATGGACAGGGGGCCCTATCAGCGAGCAGTACTTC. The gene calls are TRBV28 and TRBJ2-5, with 11 bases that match TRBD1. Matching the DNA end better, TRBJ2-7 makes the J call doubtful. The CDR3 contains 17 residues. The germline V gene encodes CDR1 MDHEN and CDR2 SYDVKM.

V usage is TRBV27 and J usage is TRBJ2-7; TRBD2 agrees at 16 bases. The CDR3 covers 16 residues. Germline V gives CDR1 MNHEY, CDR2 SMNVEV (reference sequence). After removal of 7 bases from V and 4 bases from J, the junction contained 7 bases not matched to a gene. This CDR3 reads CASKGLAGGPVYEQYF. The CDR3 bases are TGTGCCAGCAAGGGACTAGCGGGAGGGCCGGTTTACGAGCAGTACTTC.

Worth noting for this clone: The likely explanation is a read error, given a far larger clone one base away. This rearrangement joins TRBV28 to TRBJ2-5; 11 positions match TRBD2. The DNA end lines up better with TRBJ2-7; the J call may be wrong. CDR1 is MDHEN, CDR2 SYDVKM, per germline. CDR3 size: 16 residues. CDR3 DNA: TGTGCCAGCCCCACCTCCCTGGCTAGCGGGAGGTACGAGCAGTACTTC. It encodes CASPTSLASGRYEQYF.

This chain connects TRBV5-1 to TRBJ2-1; 12 positions match TRBD2. There are 19 residues in the CDR3. Trimming at V came to 0 bases and at J to 6 bases, leaving 13 bases not matched to a gene. Per the germline V gene, CDR1 is SGHRS and CDR2 is YFSETQ. The CDR3 loop reads CASSLAVFRLAGALNEQFF. In DNA form, the CDR3 reads TGCGCCAGCAGCTTGGCCGTGTTTCGACTAGCGGGAGCTCTCAATGAGCAGTTCTTC.

To note about this clone: It differs at one base from a far larger clone, so likely a read error. This sequence joins TRBV6-1 and TRBJ2-1; 8 bases are a match to TRBD2. Germline V gives CDR1 MNHNS, CDR2 SASEGT. This CDR3 contains 15 residues. The DNA for the CDR3 is TGTGCCAGCAGTGATGAAGCGGGAGAGTACAATGGGCAGTTCTTC. Encoded protein: CASSDEAGEYNGQFF.

This clone was seen a handful of times. The genes are TRBV18 and TRBJ1-2; 8 bases map to TRBD1. J was trimmed by 4 bases and V by 3 bases; bases with no gene match: 7. From germline, CDR1 is KGHSH and CDR2 LQKENI. The CDR3 contains 15 residues. For the CDR3, the DNA is TGTGCCAGCTCACCCGGACAGGGCCCCCTCTATGGCTACACCTTC. Encoded protein: CASSPGQGPLYGYTF.

The chain is built from TRBV30 and TRBJ2-2, with unresolved D. Germline V gene lookup returns CDR1 GTSNPN and CDR2 SVGIG (reference sequence). V was shortened by 4 bases and J by 7 bases, with 10 bases between the two germline ends. This CDR3 is built from 12 residues. This CDR3 reads CAWTRAIGELFF. The CDR3 DNA reads as TGTGCCTGGACTCGGGCGATCGGGGAGCTGTTTTTT.

This clone turned up a few times. V gene TRBV7-8 combines with J gene TRBJ2-7; 8 bases are a match to TRBD2. The CDR3 is 14 amino acids. With V trimmed by 5 bases and J by 3 bases, 6 bases remained unmatched. Germline CDR1 SGHVS, CDR2 FQNEAQ. CDR3 in amino acids: CASSQAGAGYEQYF. DNA of the CDR3: TGTGCCAGCAGCCAAGCGGGAGCGGGCTACGAGCAGTACTTC.

This clone was recorded only once. The CDR3 region is CSVAPKETQYF. The CDR3 region has the DNA TGCAGCGTTGCCCCCAAGGAGACCCAGTACTTC. This chain uses TRBV29-1 with TRBJ2-5; the D is unclear. Trimming left V 4 bases short and J 5 bases short, with 8 bases between. CDR3 length: 11 residues. CDR1 is SQVTM and CDR2 is ANQGSEA in the germline V gene. The full variable domain, its missing parts supplied by reference TRBV29-1 and TRBJ2-5, is SAVISQKPSRDICQRGTSLTIQCQVDSQVTMMFWYRQQPGQSLTLIATANQGSEATYESGFVIDKFPISRPNLTFSTLTVSNMSPEDSSIYLCSVAPKETQYFGPGTRLLVL.

This rearrangement joins TRBV20-1 to TRBJ1-2; no firm D call. The CDR3 sequence is 11 residues long. The V gene lost 6 bases and the J gene lost 11 bases, with 16 bases spanning the gap. CDR1 is DFQATT, CDR2 SNEGSKA, per germline (reference sequence). The CDR3 region has the DNA TGCAGTGCGGTCAAGGCAGGCGCGTACACCTTC. Protein: CSAVKAGAYTF.

V usage is TRBV4-1 and J usage is TRBJ1-5; perhaps TRBD1 as D (5 bases). Germline V gene lookup returns CDR1 MGHRA and CDR2 YSYEKL. With 0 bases removed from V and 1 base from J, the gap between germline ends came to 10 bases. CDR3 length equals 16 residues. The CDR3 DNA follows: TGCGCCAGCAGCCAAGATGGGGCCAGCAGCAATCAGCCCCAGCATTTT. Translating gives CASSQDGASSNQPQHF.

The chain combines TRBV5-4 with TRBJ2-5, with unresolved D. The germline CDR1 and CDR2 sequences are SGHNT and YYREEE (reference sequence). The CDR3 is 14 residues long. The V end lost 0 bases, the J end lost 0 bases, and 6 bases lay between the germline ends. The CDR3 DNA is TGTGCCAGCAGCTTGGGAGCCCACCAAGAGACCCAGTACTTC. Its translation is CASSLGAHQETQYF.

This clone has at least ten counts. V gene TRBV30 combines with J gene TRBJ1-2, with D possibly being TRBD1 (6 bases). CDR1 and CDR2 from the germline V gene are GTSNPN and SVGIG (reference sequence). The CDR3 contains 15 residues. V shed 2 bases and J shed 0 bases, with 13 bases lying between them. This CDR3 is CAWSFLGGANYGYTF. CDR3 nucleotide sequence: TGTGCCTGGAGTTTTTTGGGGGGCGCTAACTATGGCTACACCTTC. Using reference TRBV30 and TRBJ1-2 for the parts outside the CDR3, the full variable domain is SQTIHQWPATLVQPVGSPLSLECTVEGTSNPNLYWYRQAAGRGLQLLFYSVGIGQISSEVPQNLSASRPQDRQFILSSKKLLLSDSGFYLCAWSFLGGANYGYTFGSGTRLTVV.

The genes are TRBV5-4 and TRBJ1-2; D call uncertain. The CDR3 is 14 residues long. Trimming removed 0 bases from V and 5 bases from J, with 11 bases in between. The germline V gene encodes CDR1 SGHNT and CDR2 YYREEE (reference sequence). CDR3 region: CASSLGDGRYGYTF. The CDR3 DNA reads as TGTGCCAGCAGCTTGGGCGACGGCAGGTATGGCTACACCTTC.

The chain joins TRBV7-8 to TRBJ1-1, with D hard to call. Trimming pared 1 base from V and 8 bases from J, leaving 11 bases between. The CDR3 runs 13 residues. CDR1 is SGHVS and CDR2 is FQNEAQ in the germline V gene. DNA for the CDR3: TGTGCCAGCAGCTTAGTTTTAGGGTCGGAAGCTTTCTTT. Translated: CASSLVLGSEAFF.

Only one count was recorded for this clone. This may be a read error: a much more frequent sequence differs by one nucleotide. The identical CDR3 is also encoded by other nucleotide sequences in the sample. The V call is TRBV5-4, the J call TRBJ2-2; D is tentatively TRBD1 or TRBD2 (5 bases each). The V and J ends lost 0 bases and 11 bases respectively, with 11 bases between them. The germline V gene encodes CDR1 SGHNT and CDR2 YYREEE (reference sequence). The CDR3 length is 13 residues. The CDR3 coding sequence is TGTGCCAGCAGCTTGGGGGGGTTCGGTGAGCTGTTTTTT. It specifies CASSLGGFGELFF.

This clone has more than one count but fewer than ten. V is TRBV5-4 and J is TRBJ2-2; possibly TRBD2 for D (6 bases). The CDR3 has 17 residues. Germline V gene sequence: CDR1 SGHNT, CDR2 YYREEE (reference sequence). V was trimmed by 3 bases and J by 5 bases, leaving 20 bases between them. CDR3 bases: TGTGCCAGCAGCTATGACGGGAGCATTATAAAAACCGGGGAGCTGTTTTTT. Translating it yields CASSYDGSIIKTGELFF.

The chain links TRBV7-9 to TRBJ2-2, with TRBD1 matching over 12 bases. With 3 bases clipped from V and 7 bases from J, the junction kept 9 bases outside the gene matches. The CDR3 is made up of 17 amino acids. Germline V lookup: CDR1 SEHNR, CDR2 FQNEAQ (reference sequence). The CDR3 is CASSFAGTGGRGGELFF. The CDR3 nucleotides are TGTGCCAGCAGCTTCGCCGGGACAGGGGGCCGAGGCGGGGAGCTGTTTTTT.

Concerning this clone itself: Only one base separates this from a far larger clonotype, so it likely reflects a read error. V usage is TRBV6-1 and J usage is TRBJ1-1; a possible D gene is TRBD1 (6 bases). The CDR3 length is 13 residues. Germline V gives CDR1 MNHNS, CDR2 SASEGT. The CDR3 DNA sequence: TGTGCCAGCAGTGAAAGGGGGTACACTGGAGCTTTCTTT. Its translation: CASSERGYTGAFF.

V and J are TRBV28 and TRBJ2-2, with D tentatively TRBD1 (5 bases). The CDR3 consists of 15 residues. Germline values: CDR1 MDHEN, CDR2 SYDVKM. Trimming left V 2 bases short and J 2 bases short, with 9 bases between. The CDR3 is CASSLRGHNTGELFF. The CDR3 nucleotides are TGTGCCAGCAGTTTACGCGGACATAACACCGGGGAGCTGTTTTTT.